Listed here are 25 T cell receptor beta chains from one sample, sequenced in a study of CD8+CD57+ T cells in acquired aplastic anemia. Profiling of TCR beta VDJ combinations and CDR3 sequences used genomic DNA as template. TCRdb recomputed calls from the reads with MiXCR, one row per CDR3 protein. The sample shows about 190,000 distinct CDR3 sequences, approximately 50% of them seen only once. CD8+CD57+ cell expansion, shown by flow cytometry, had occurred in the patients selected for sequencing. The sequencing input was sorted CD4+, CD8+, or CD8+CD57+ T cells (not recorded which) from PBMCs. All receptors come from a human donor with aplastic anemia.

The table lists this clonotype with a count of one. The rearrangement joins TRBV7-6 to TRBJ2-7; D is undetermined. The closer fit of TRBJ2-1 to the DNA end suggests the J call may be wrong. The V gene's germline CDR1 is SGHVS and CDR2 FNYEAQ. This CDR3 has 12 residues. CDR3 in DNA: TGTGCCAGCAGCCCGAGCCTGAATGAGCAGTTCTTC. It encodes CASSPSLNEQFF.

This clonotype was detected many times. The chain joins TRBV29-1 to TRBJ2-3; 8 positions agree with TRBD2. Germline V gene data show CDR1 as SQVTM and CDR2 as ANQGSEA. The CDR3 length is 14 residues. The CDR3 sequence: CSATPGLETDTQYF. In DNA, the CDR3 is TGCAGTGCTACCCCGGGACTAGAGACAGATACGCAGTATTTT.

This clonotype has at least ten counts. The chain carries TRBV5-8 and TRBJ1-1; TRBD1 aligns across 9 bases. J was trimmed by 0 bases and V by 0 bases; bases with no gene match: 0. The CDR3 is made up of 15 amino acids. Germline V gene sequence: CDR1 SGHTS, CDR2 YDEGEE. The CDR3 protein is CASSLGDRVNTEAFF. Here the CDR3 DNA reads TGTGCCAGCAGCTTGGGGGACAGGGTGAACACTGAAGCTTTCTTT.

J is TRBJ1-1 and V is TRBV15; perhaps TRBD1 as D (5 bases). CDR1 LNHNV and CDR2 YYDKDF come from the germline V gene (reference sequence). The CDR3 consists of 15 residues. Trimming removed 7 bases at V and 5 bases at J, with 20 bases between. CDR3 bases: TGTGCCACCAATCTAGCGGGGGTGGTGGGGACTGAAGCTTTCTTT. It encodes CATNLAGVVGTEAFF.

The genes are TRBV10-2 and TRBJ2-1; D remains unclear. The CDR3 has 14 amino acids. CDR1 is WSHSY and CDR2 is SAAADI in the germline V gene. The ends were cut back, 8 bases at V and 0 bases at J, with 11 bases in the middle. The CDR3 region is CASLGYSSYNEQFF. The CDR3 DNA follows: TGCGCCAGCCTGGGGTATAGCTCCTACAATGAGCAGTTCTTC.

At least ten counts were recorded for this clonotype. The genes are TRBV25-1 and TRBJ2-4; 12 nucleotides align to TRBD2. The CDR3 contains 18 residues. V was pared by 4 bases and J by 2 bases, with 9 bases of the junction left unmatched. The germline V gene encodes CDR1 MGHDK and CDR2 SYGVNS. Here the CDR3 reads CASSVRLAGGGTKNIQYF. For the CDR3, the DNA is TGTGCCAGCAGTGTAAGGCTAGCGGGAGGGGGGACCAAAAACATTCAGTACTTC.

V and J are TRBV19 and TRBJ2-7, with 8 bases matching TRBD1. The J segment lost 4 bases and the V segment lost 5 bases, leaving 10 bases of the junction unmatched. Germline CDR1 and CDR2: LNHDA and SQIVND (reference sequence). This CDR3 region has 15 residues. CDR3 DNA sequence: TGTGCCAGTAGTCGACCGGGACAGGAGAGTTACGAGCAGTACTTC. Protein sequence: CASSRPGQESYEQYF.

This clonotype was seen only a few times. The chain uses TRBV7-6 and TRBJ1-5, with unresolved D. V gave up 5 bases and J gave up 6 bases, with 11 bases separating them. Germline V CDR1 and CDR2: SGHVS, FNYEAQ. The CDR3 has 13 amino acids. The CDR3 is CASSPYRGQPQHF. CDR3 sequence (DNA): TGTGCCAGCAGCCCATACCGGGGTCAGCCCCAGCATTTT.

This clonotype was counted at least ten times. The V gene is TRBV2, the J gene TRBJ1-5; D gene ambiguous. Germline V gene data show CDR1 as SNHLY and CDR2 as FYNNEI. V was cut by 5 bases and J by 0 bases, with 8 bases left in between. The CDR3 covers 14 residues. The DNA of the CDR3 is TGTGCCAGCAGTCCCCTCCTTAGCAATCAGCCCCAGCATTTT. Translating it yields CASSPLLSNQPQHF.

This clonotype was detected a few times. This rearrangement joins TRBV5-4 to TRBJ2-2; D may be TRBD2 (6 bases). The CDR3 sequence is 15 residues long. Deletions cut 0 bases from V and 3 bases from J, with 9 bases between. The germline gives CDR1 SGHNT, CDR2 YYREEE (reference sequence). Here the CDR3 reads CASSLGGTYTGELFF. Here the CDR3 DNA reads TGTGCCAGCAGCTTGGGGGGGACTTACACCGGGGAGCTGTTTTTT.

This clonotype was detected once. This rearrangement joins TRBV11-2 to TRBJ2-3; 10 bases fit TRBD2. The J segment lost 2 bases and the V segment lost 3 bases, leaving 8 bases of the junction unmatched. Looked up from germline, CDR1 is SGHAT and CDR2 is FQNNGV. The CDR3 sequence is 17 residues long. CDR3 region: CASSFRLAGQITDTQYF. The CDR3 DNA follows: TGTGCCAGCAGCTTCCGACTAGCGGGCCAGATCACAGATACGCAGTATTTT.

The chain combines TRBV12-5 with TRBJ2-7; 15 bases match TRBD2. The CDR3 contains 15 residues. CDR1 and CDR2 from the germline V gene are LGHNT and FRNRAP. V dropped 5 bases and J dropped 4; count of bases not matched to a gene: 3. The CDR3 nucleotides are TGTGCTAGTGGTGCGGGACTAGCGGGGGGTTACGAGCAGTACTTC. This gives the protein CASGAGLAGGYEQYF.

The V call is TRBV14, the J call TRBJ1-1; D is unresolved. Trimming removed 0 bases from V and 0 bases from J, with 8 bases in between. The CDR3 extends over 15 amino acids. CDR1 is SGHDN, CDR2 FVKESK, per germline. Written as DNA, the CDR3 is TGTGCCAGCAGCCAAGATTGGGCAATGAACACTGAAGCTTTCTTT. Amino acid sequence: CASSQDWAMNTEAFF.

Note on this clonotype: A read error may explain this, as a much larger clone is one base away. CDR3 nucleotide sequence: TGTGCCAGCAGCTTTTGTGCGGGAACTGAAGCTTTCTTT. Translating gives CASSFCAGTEAFF. The rearrangement uses TRBV11-2 and TRBJ1-1; D ambiguous. The CDR3 is made up of 13 amino acids. CDR1 and CDR2 from the germline V gene are SGHAT and FQNNGV. Between the trimmed V and J ends, which lost 3 bases and 5 bases, there was a span of 10 bases.

J is TRBJ2-3 and V is TRBV7-2; either TRBD1 or TRBD2 may supply D (6 bases each). Trimming shortened V by 5 bases and J by 6 bases, and 12 bases separated the two germline ends. Germline loops: CDR1 SGHTA, CDR2 FQGNSA. The CDR3 loop spans 13 amino acids. In DNA, the CDR3 is TGTGCCAGCAGCACGGGGGCCCGCGATACGCAGTATTTT. Its protein is CASSTGARDTQYF.

The chain recombines TRBV2 with TRBJ2-5, with 11 bases fitting TRBD2. With 6 bases clipped from V and 4 bases from J, the junction kept 13 bases outside the gene matches. Per the germline V gene, CDR1 is SNHLY and CDR2 is FYNNEI. The CDR3 covers 17 residues. CDR3 DNA: TGTGCCAGCAGCCTCGGTGTGATAGCGGGGGGGATAGAGACCCAGTACTTC. This translates into CASSLGVIAGGIETQYF.

This clonotype has at least ten counts. This rearrangement joins TRBV6-5 to TRBJ2-5; 12 bases are shared with TRBD2. This CDR3 is built from 17 residues. Germline CDR1 is MNHEY and CDR2 is SVGAGI. Trimming at V came to 1 base and at J to 1 base, leaving 4 bases not matched to a gene. CDR3 coding DNA: TGTGCCAGCAGTTACTTGGCTAGCGGGAGGGCCCAAGAGACCCAGTACTTC. Translating it yields CASSYLASGRAQETQYF.

This clonotype was found many times. This sequence joins TRBV12-3 or TRBV12-4 and TRBJ1-3; 7 nucleotides align to TRBD1. J was trimmed by 5 bases and V by 5 bases; bases with no gene match: 3. The CDR3 extends over 13 amino acids. In nucleotides, the CDR3 is TGTGCCAGCAGTACGACAGGGAGAAACACCATATATTTT. Its protein is CASSTTGRNTIYF.

The CDR3 region is CASSQIGGFTGELFF. CDR3 in DNA: TGTGCCAGCAGCCAAATCGGCGGTTTTACCGGGGAGCTGTTTTTT. The J gene is TRBJ2-2, the V gene TRBV3-1, with D unresolved. Between the trimmed V and J ends, which lost 2 bases and 5 bases, there was a span of 12 bases. Germline assignment: CDR1 LGHDT and CDR2 YNNKEL (reference sequence). The CDR3 is 15 amino acids.

The chain carries TRBV11-2 and TRBJ2-1, with TRBD1 identical over 9 bases. This CDR3 spans 17 amino acids. The junction had 10 bases not matched to a gene; V was cut back by 1 base and J by 6 bases. From germline, CDR1 is SGHAT and CDR2 FQNNGV. CDR3 coding DNA: TGTGCCAGCAGCTTAGGGGACAGGGTCCGACCGGGCAATGAGCAGTTCTTC. Amino acids: CASSLGDRVRPGNEQFF.

This clonotype was detected many times. The rearrangement links TRBV29-1 to TRBJ1-2, with D possibly matching TRBD1 (5 bases). Germline V CDR1 and CDR2: SQVTM, ANQGSEA. The CDR3 runs to 12 residues. V dropped 4 bases and J dropped 6 bases, with 12 bases sitting between them. This chain's CDR3 is CSVVVTADGYTF. CDR3 coding DNA: TGCAGCGTTGTAGTGACAGCTGATGGCTACACCTTC.

The CDR3 protein is CATSDLQQGAGETQYF. The CDR3 coding sequence is TGTGCCACCAGTGATTTGCAACAGGGGGCCGGAGAGACCCAGTACTTC. The chain is built from TRBV24-1 and TRBJ2-5; 9 nucleotides agree with TRBD1. Germline-derived CDR1 and CDR2 are KGHDR and SFDVKD. This CDR3 contains 16 residues. J lost 4 bases, V lost 0 bases, and 5 bases had no gene match.

The gene calls are TRBV20-1 and TRBJ1-5, with D perhaps matching TRBD1 (5 bases). Germline CDR1 and CDR2: DFQATT and SNEGSKA (reference sequence). This CDR3 comprises 14 residues. Trimming took off 6 bases at V and 5 bases at J, with 17 bases between the two ends. CDR3 amino acids: CSAAAGPRDQPQHF. CDR3 nucleotides: TGCAGTGCCGCGGCGGGGCCTCGCGATCAGCCCCAGCATTTT.

This clonotype has at least ten counts. V usage is TRBV24-1 and J usage is TRBJ1-5; TRBD1 agrees at 7 bases. Germline CDR1 and CDR2: KGHDR and SFDVKD. This CDR3 is 16 amino acids long. The J segment lost 5 bases and the V segment lost 4 bases, leaving 10 bases of the junction unmatched. The chain's CDR3 is CATSDPTGTEDQPQHF. In nucleotides, the CDR3 is TGTGCCACCAGTGACCCAACCGGGACAGAAGATCAGCCCCAGCATTTT.

About this clonotype itself: A much larger clone is a single base away; this may be a read error. The genes are TRBV12-3 or TRBV12-4 and TRBJ2-5; D gene uncertain. This CDR3 spans 13 amino acids. V lost 6 bases and J 5 bases, leaving 13 bases between the germline ends. The CDR3 DNA follows: TGTGCCAGCAGGTCCGGATCCTGGGAGACCCAGTACTTC. Protein: CASRSGSWETQYF.